The T cell receptor beta chain under discussion was sequenced for a study of CD8 T cells in ankylosing spondylitis listed by TCRdb under 2017. Background on the whole study: T cell receptor beta repertoires were profiled in healthy donors and ankylosing spondylitis patients so that disease-linked TCR variants could be found. The whole study cohort included over a hundred healthy donors and 25 ankylosing spondylitis patients. Peripheral blood was sampled, and synovial fluid was additionally collected from ankylosing spondylitis patients.

Remarks on this clonotype: What antigen it recognizes has not been identified. The sample holds no much larger clone one base away, and base qualities are not on file.

Overall results and qualifications from the work: A TCR beta motif made up of several highly homologous amino acid variants appeared to be characteristic of blood from ankylosing spondylitis patients. Some TCR beta motif variants had previously been reported in synovial fluid and blood of reactive arthritis patients, which suggested common disease-initiation mechanisms. In peripheral blood, the disease-linked clones were found at relatively low frequencies and had a CD8+ phenotype. The disease-linked clones were reported to be significantly enriched in matched synovial fluid samples from ankylosing spondylitis patients.

Sequencing took place on an Illumina HiSeq 2500. Quantitative 5'-RACE with molecular barcodes was the method used to prepare the TCR beta libraries. The original pipeline was this. A new computational method based on a probabilistic model of VDJ rearrangement was used to identify disease-linked TCR variants. TCRdb reanalyzed the raw reads on its own, using fastp at Q25 for trimming and MiXCR for clone calling, and kept in-frame beta chains. Identical CDR3 protein sequences are pooled into one entry, listed with their most common genes and DNA. It is TCRdb's table, rather than the study itself, that gives the V and J calls and clone size. The sample records 500,000 to 550,000 distinct CDR3 sequences, roughly 13% of which are singletons. Jointly, the top ten make up 6.8% of the sample. In the germline V gene, CDR1 corresponds to MNHEY and CDR2 to SVGAGI. V drops 6 bases and J drops 8 bases, leaving 19 bases in between. The CDR3 covers 14 residues, taking in both the cysteine and the phenylalanine. Only the CDR3 DNA stays, 42 bases, in frame from base 1.

The chain links TRBV6-5 with TRBJ1-2; the D gene cannot be named for sure. Sequencing was carried out using blood, either unsorted or a sorted T cell fraction (not recorded which). This TCR came from a male donor with ankylosing spondylitis. CDR3 sequence: CASRYNRQPTGYTF. The DNA sequence reads TGTGCCAGCAGATATAATCGGCAGCCTACCGGCTACACCTTC.